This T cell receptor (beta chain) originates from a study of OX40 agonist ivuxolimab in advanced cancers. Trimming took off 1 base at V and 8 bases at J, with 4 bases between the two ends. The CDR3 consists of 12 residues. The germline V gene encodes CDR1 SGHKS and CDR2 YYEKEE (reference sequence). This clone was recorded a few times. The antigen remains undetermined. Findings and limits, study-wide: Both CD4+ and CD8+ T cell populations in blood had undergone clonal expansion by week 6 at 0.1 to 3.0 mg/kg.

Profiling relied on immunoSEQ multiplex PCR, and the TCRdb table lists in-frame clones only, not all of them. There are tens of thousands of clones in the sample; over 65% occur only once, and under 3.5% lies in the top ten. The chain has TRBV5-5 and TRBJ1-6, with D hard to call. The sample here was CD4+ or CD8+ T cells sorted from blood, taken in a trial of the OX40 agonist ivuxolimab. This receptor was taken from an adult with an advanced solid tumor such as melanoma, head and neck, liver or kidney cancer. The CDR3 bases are TGTGCCAGCAGCTTGCAGGATTCACCCCTCCACTTT. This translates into CASSLQDSPLHF.